This paragraph covers one T cell receptor (beta chain) sequence. The sample originates from a study of blood T cell repertoires in COVID-19. Across the whole study: Collection of acute and convalescent COVID-19 samples took place in the United States, Italy and Spain. T cells, B-cell-depleted T cells, or PBMCs provided the cDNA or gDNA that served as material.

How the authors handled the data: Amplification from reference gene primers served as the basis for estimated nucleated cell counts. TCRdb's copy holds only in-frame clones and misses some; the assay was immunoSEQ multiplex PCR. That table gives V, J and clone size, and the DNA gave D and trimming. This table has around 100,000 clones, roughly 80% appearing once. V was trimmed by 6 bases and J by 5 bases, leaving 19 bases between them. This CDR3 is 16 amino acids long. The germline CDR1 and CDR2 sequences are SNHLY and FYNNEI. The sample consisted of peripheral blood. This chain connects TRBV2 to TRBJ2-2; D is perhaps TRBD1 (6 bases). This sequence was found in a man aged 70-80 years with acute or convalescent COVID-19. The CDR3 DNA sequence: TGTGCCAGCAGGCAGGGGTCTAGCACAAAAACCGGGGAGCTGTTTTTT. This codes for CASRQGSSTKTGELFF.